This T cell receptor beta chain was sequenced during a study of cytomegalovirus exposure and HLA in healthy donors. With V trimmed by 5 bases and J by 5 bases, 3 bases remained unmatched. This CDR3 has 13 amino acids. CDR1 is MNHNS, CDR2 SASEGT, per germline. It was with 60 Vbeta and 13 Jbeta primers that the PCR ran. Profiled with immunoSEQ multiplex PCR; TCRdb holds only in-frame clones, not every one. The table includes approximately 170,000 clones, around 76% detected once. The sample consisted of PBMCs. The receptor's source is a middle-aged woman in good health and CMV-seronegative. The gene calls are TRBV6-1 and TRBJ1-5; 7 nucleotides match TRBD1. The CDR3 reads CASSIQGDQPQHF. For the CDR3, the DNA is TGTGCCAGCAGTATCCAGGGGGATCAGCCCCAGCATTTT.